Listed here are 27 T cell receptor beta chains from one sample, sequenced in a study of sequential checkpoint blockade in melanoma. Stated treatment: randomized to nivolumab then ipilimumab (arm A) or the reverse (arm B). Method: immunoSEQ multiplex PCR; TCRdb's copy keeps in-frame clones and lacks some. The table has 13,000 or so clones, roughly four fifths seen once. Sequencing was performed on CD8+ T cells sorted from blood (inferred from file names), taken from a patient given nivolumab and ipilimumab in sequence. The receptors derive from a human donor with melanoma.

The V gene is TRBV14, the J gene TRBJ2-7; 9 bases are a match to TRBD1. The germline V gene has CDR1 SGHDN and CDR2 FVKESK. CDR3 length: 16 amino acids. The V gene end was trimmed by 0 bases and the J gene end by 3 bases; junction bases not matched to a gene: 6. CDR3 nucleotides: TGTGCCAGCAGCCAAGATGCCGGGGACAGGGTCTACGAGCAGTACTTC. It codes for CASSQDAGDRVYEQYF.

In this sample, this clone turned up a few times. For the CDR3, the DNA is TGTGCCAGCAGCTTGGGTGCGGGCCCCTCCTACGAGCAGTACTTC. The encoded protein is CASSLGAGPSYEQYF. The chain couples TRBV11-3 to TRBJ2-7; D might be TRBD2 (5 bases). Germline V gene data show CDR1 as SGHNT and CDR2 as YENEEA. Trimming cost V 3 bases and J 0 bases, with 12 bases left between them. The CDR3 is made up of 15 amino acids.

The CDR3 region has the DNA TGCGCCAGCAGCCAAGGGACCGGGGCTAGCGGGAGGGCCCAGTACTTC. This codes for CASSQGTGASGRAQYF. The rearrangement links TRBV4-3 to TRBJ2-5; the match to TRBD2 covers 12 bases. Trimming cost V 1 base and J 9 bases; bases outside gene matches: 9. The CDR3 is made up of 16 amino acids. Germline V gives CDR1 LGHNA, CDR2 YSLEER.

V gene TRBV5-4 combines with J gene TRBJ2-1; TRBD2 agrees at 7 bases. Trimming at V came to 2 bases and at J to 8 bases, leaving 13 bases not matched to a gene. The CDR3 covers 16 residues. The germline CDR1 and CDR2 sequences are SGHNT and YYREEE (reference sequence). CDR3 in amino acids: CASSLWWAGVGDEQFF. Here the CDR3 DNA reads TGTGCCAGCAGCTTATGGTGGGCGGGGGTCGGGGATGAGCAGTTCTTC.

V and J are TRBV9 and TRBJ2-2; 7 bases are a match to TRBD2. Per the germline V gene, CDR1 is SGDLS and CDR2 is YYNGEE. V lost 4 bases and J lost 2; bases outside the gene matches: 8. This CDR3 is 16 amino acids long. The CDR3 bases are TGTGCCAGCAGCCGTCCCAGCGGGGATAACACCGGGGAGCTGTTTTTT. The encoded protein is CASSRPSGDNTGELFF.

The CDR3 is CASSSLGGYEQYF. The CDR3 region has the DNA TGTGCCAGCAGTTCCCTGGGGGGCTACGAGCAGTACTTC. The genes are TRBV6-5 and TRBJ2-7; D is perhaps TRBD2 (6 bases). Per the germline V gene, CDR1 is MNHEY and CDR2 is SVGAGI. The CDR3 has 13 residues. Trimming left V 4 bases short and J 3 bases short, with 10 bases between.

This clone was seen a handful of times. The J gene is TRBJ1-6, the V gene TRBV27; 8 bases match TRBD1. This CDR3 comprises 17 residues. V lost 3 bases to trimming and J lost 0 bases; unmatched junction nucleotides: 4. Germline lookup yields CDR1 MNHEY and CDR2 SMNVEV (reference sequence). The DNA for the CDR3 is TGTGCCAGCAGTTTGGGACAGGCGAGCTCCTATAATTCACCCCTCCACTTT. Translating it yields CASSLGQASSYNSPLHF.

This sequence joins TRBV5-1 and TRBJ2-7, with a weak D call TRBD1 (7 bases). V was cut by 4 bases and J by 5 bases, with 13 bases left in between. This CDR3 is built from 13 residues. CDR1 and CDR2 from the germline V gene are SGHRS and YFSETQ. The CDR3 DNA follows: TGCGCCAGCAGCCCGGAGGGGGCAAACGAGCAGTACTTC. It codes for CASSPEGANEQYF. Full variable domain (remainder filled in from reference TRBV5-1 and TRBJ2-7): KAGVTQTPRYLIKTRGQQVTLSCSPISGHRSVSWYQQTPGQGLQFLFEYFSETQRNKGNFPGRFSGRQFSNSRSEMNVSTLELGDSALYLCASSPEGANEQYFGPGTRLTVT.

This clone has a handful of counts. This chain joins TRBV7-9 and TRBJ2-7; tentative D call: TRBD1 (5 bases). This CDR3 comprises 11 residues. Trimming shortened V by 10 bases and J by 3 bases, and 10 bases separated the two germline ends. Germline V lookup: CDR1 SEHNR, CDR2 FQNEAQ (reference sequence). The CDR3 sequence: CATDKNYEQYF. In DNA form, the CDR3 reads TGTGCCACGGACAAAAACTACGAGCAGTACTTC.

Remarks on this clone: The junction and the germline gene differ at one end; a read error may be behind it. As DNA, the CDR3 is TGTGCCAGCAGCTTGGGGAGGGGCCGTTGTCTTTTT. This gives the protein CASSLGRGRCLF. The chain links TRBV5-6 to TRBJ1-6; the D gene is possibly TRBD1 (5 bases). Germline CDR1 reads SGHDT; CDR2 reads YYEEEE. This CDR3 is built from 12 residues.

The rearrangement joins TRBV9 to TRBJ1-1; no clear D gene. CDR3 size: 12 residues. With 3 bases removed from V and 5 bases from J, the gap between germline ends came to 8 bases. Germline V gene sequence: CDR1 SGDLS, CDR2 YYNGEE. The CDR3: CASSALETEAFF. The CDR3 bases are TGTGCCAGCAGCGCCCTAGAAACTGAAGCTTTCTTT.

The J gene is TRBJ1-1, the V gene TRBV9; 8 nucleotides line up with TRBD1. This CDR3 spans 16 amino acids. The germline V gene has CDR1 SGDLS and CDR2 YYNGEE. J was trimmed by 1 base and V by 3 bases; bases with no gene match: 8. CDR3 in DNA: TGTGCCAGCAGCGCGACGGACAGGGTGGCGAACACTGAAGCTTTCTTT. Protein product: CASSATDRVANTEAFF.

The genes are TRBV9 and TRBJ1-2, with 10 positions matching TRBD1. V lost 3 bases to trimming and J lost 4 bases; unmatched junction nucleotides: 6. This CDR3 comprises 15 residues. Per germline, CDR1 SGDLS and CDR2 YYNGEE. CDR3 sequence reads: CASSAPGQGIYGYTF. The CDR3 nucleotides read TGTGCCAGCAGCGCACCGGGACAGGGGATCTATGGCTACACCTTC. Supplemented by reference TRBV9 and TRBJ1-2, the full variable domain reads DSGVTQTPKHLITATGQRVTLRCSPRSGDLSVYWYQQSLDQGLQFLIQYYNGEERAKGNILERFSAQQFPDLHSELNLSSLELGDSALYFCASSAPGQGIYGYTFGSGTRLTVV.

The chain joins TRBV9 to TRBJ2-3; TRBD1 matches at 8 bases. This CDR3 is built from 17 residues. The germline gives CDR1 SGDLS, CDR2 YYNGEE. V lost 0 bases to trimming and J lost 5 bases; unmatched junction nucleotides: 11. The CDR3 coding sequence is TGTGCCAGCAGCGTAGCTAAAGGCAGGGGGCCCCGAGATACGCAGTATTTT. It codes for CASSVAKGRGPRDTQYF.

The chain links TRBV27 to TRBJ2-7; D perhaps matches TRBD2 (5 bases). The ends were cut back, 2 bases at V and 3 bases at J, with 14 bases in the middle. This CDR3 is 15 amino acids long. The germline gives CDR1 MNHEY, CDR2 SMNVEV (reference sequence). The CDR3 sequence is CASSLNSGYGYEQYF. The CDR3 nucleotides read TGTGCCAGCAGTTTAAATTCGGGGTATGGCTACGAGCAGTACTTC.

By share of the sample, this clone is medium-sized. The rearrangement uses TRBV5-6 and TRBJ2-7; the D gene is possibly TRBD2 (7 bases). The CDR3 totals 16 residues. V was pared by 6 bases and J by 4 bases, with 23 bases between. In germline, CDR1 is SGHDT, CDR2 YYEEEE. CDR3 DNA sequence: TGTGCCAGCACGCCGACCTACGGGGGGCGACAGTACGAGCAGTACTTC. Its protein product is CASTPTYGGRQYEQYF.

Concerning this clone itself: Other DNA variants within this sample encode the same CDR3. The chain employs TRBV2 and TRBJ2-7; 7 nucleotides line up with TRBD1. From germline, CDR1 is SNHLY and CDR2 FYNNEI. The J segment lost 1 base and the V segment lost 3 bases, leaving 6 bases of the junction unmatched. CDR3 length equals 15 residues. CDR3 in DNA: TGTGCCAGCAGTGAGTACCAGGGGGTATCCTACGAGCAGTACTTC. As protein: CASSEYQGVSYEQYF.

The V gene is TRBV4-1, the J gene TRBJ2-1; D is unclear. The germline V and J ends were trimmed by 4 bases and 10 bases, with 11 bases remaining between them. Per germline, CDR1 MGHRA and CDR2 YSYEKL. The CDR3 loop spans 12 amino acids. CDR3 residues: CASSLGAREQFF. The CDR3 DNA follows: TGCGCCAGCAGCCTAGGAGCGAGAGAGCAGTTCTTC.

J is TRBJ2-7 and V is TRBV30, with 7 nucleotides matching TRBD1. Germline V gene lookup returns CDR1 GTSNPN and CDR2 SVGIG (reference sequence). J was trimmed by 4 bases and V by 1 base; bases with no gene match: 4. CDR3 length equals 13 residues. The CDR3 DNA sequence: TGTGCCTGGAGTGGGGACAGCCTATACGAGCAGTACTTC. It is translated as CAWSGDSLYEQYF.

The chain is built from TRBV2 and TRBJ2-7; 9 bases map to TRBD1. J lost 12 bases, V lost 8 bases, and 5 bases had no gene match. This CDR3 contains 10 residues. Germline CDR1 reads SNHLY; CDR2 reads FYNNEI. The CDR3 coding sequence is TGTGCCAGCGAATCGGACAGGGGGTACTTC. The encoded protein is CASESDRGYF.

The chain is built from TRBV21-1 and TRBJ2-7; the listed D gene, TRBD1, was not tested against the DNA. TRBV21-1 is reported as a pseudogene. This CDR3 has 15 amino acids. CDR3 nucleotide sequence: TGTGCCAGCAGCTCCCACAGGGGTGGGCCCTACGAGCAGTACTTC. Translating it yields CASSSHRGGPYEQYF.

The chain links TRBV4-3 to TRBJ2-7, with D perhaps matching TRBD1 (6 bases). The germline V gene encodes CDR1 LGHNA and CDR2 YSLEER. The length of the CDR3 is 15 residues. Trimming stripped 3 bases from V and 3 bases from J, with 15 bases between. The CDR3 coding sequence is TGCGCCAGCAGCCAGGACAGATGGAATCTCTACGAGCAGTACTTC. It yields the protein CASSQDRWNLYEQYF.

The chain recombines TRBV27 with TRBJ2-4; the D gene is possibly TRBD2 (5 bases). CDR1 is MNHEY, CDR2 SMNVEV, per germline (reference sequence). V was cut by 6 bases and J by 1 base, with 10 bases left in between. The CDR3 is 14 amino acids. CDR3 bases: TGTGCCAGCAGCCGGGGTTGGGCCAAAAACATTCAGTACTTC. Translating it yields CASSRGWAKNIQYF.

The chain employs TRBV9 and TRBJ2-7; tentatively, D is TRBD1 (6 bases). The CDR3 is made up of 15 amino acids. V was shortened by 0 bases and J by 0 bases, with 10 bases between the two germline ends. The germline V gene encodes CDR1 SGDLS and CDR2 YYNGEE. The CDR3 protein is CASSVGGTPSYEQYF. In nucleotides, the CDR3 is TGTGCCAGCAGCGTAGGGGGGACACCCTCCTACGAGCAGTACTTC.

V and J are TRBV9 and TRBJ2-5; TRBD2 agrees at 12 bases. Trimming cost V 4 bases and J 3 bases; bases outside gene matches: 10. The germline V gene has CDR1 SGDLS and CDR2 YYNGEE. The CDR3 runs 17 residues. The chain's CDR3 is CASSPGERLAGEETQYF. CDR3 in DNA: TGTGCCAGCAGCCCAGGTGAAAGACTAGCGGGGGAAGAGACCCAGTACTTC.

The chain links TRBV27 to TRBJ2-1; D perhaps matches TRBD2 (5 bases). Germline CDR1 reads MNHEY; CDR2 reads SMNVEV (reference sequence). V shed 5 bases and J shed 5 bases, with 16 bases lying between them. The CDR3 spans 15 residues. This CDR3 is CASSNTRGPDNEQFF. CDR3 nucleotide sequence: TGTGCCAGCAGTAACACCCGCGGGCCGGACAATGAGCAGTTCTTC.

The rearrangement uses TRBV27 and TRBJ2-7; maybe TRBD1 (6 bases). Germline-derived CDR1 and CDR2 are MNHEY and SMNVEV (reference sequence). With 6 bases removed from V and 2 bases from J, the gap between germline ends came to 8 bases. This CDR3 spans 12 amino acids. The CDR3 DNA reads TGTGCCAGCAGCAGGGGTACCTACGAGCAGTACTTC. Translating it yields CASSRGTYEQYF.